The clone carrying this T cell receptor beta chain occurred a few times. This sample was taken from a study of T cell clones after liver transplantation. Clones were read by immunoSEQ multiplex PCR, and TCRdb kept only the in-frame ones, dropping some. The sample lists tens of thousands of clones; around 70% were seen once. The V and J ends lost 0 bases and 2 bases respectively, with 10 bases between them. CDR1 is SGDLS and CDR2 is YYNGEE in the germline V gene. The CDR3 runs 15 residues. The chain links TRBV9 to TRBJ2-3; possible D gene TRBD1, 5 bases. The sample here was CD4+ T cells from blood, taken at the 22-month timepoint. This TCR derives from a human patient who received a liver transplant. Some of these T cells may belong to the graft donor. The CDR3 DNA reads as TGTGCCAGCAGCGTAGGTAGACAGCCCACAGATACGCAGTATTTT. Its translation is CASSVGRQPTDTQYF.